This TCR beta chain is drawn from a study of blood T cell repertoires in COVID-19. Libraries were prepared by immunoSEQ multiplex PCR; TCRdb keeps only in-frame clonotypes and omits some of them. The sample consists of about 48,000 clones, 89% of them appearing once. CDR1 is LGHDT, CDR2 YNNKEL, per germline (reference sequence). The CDR3 spans 15 residues. V lost 3 bases and J lost 5, with 15 bases in between. V is TRBV3-1 (or the pseudogene TRBV3-2) and J is TRBJ2-3; unclear D gene. The TCR comes from a woman aged 80 or older with acute or convalescent COVID-19. The sequenced material came from peripheral blood. This chain's CDR3 is CASSQPARSGDTQYF. The CDR3 DNA reads TGTGCCAGCAGCCAGCCAGCGAGGTCCGGAGATACGCAGTATTTT.